This T cell receptor beta chain was sequenced for a study of cytomegalovirus exposure and HLA in healthy donors. Findings of the study overall: In vitro assays verified that a few CMV-associated chains recognized CMV antigens specifically.

The length of the CDR3 is 16 residues. CDR1 SGHVS and CDR2 FNYEAQ come from the germline V gene. The junction had 11 bases not matched to a gene; V was cut back by 4 bases and J by 7 bases. Generated by immunoSEQ multiplex PCR, the TCRdb table keeps only in-frame clones and is missing some. This sample yields some 250,000 clones, of which 90% are seen a single time; 0.37% belongs to the top ten. About this clone itself: The antigen is unknown.

This receptor was identified in a woman aged 18-29 years in good health and CMV-seronegative. The material sequenced was PBMCs. The chain recombines TRBV7-6 with TRBJ2-1; 9 bases align to TRBD2. Written as DNA, the CDR3 is TGTGCCAGCAGCTACAACCTGCGGGGGGGACAAAATGAGCAGTTCTTC. It codes for CASSYNLRGGQNEQFF.